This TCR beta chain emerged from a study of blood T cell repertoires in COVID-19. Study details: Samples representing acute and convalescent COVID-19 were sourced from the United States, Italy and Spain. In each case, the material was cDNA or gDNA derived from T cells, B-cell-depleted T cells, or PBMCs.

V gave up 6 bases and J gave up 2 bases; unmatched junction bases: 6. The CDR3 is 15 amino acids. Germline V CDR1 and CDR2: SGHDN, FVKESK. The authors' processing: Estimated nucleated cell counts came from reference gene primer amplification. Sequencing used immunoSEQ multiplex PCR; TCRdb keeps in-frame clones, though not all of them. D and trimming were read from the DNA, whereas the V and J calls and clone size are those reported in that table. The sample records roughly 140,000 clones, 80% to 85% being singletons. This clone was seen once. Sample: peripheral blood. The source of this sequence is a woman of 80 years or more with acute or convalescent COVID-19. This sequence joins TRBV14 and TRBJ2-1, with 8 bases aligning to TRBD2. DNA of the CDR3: TGTGCCAGCAGTCCTTTTAGCGGGACCTACAATGAGCAGTTCTTC. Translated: CASSPFSGTYNEQFF. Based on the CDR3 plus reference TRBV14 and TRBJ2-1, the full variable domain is EAGVTQFPSHSVIEKGQTVTLRCDPISGHDNLYWYRRVMGKEIKFLLHFVKESKQDESGMPNNRFLAERTGGTYSTLKVQPAELEDSGVYFCASSPFSGTYNEQFFGPGTRLTVL.